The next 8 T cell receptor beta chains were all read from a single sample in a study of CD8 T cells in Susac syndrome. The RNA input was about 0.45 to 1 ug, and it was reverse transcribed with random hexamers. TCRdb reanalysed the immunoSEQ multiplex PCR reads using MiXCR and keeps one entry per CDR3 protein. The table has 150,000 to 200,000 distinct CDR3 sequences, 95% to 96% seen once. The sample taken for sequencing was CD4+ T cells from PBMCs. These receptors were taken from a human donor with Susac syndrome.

CDR3 nucleotides: TGTGCCTGGAGTGTACAGGGGGCCATTCAGTACTTC. Its translation is CAWSVQGAIQYF. This chain uses TRBV30 with TRBJ2-4, with TRBD1 matching 9 bases. CDR3 length equals 12 residues. The J segment lost 9 bases and the V segment lost 0 bases, leaving 0 bases of the junction unmatched. CDR1 GTSNPN and CDR2 SVGIG come from the germline V gene (reference sequence).

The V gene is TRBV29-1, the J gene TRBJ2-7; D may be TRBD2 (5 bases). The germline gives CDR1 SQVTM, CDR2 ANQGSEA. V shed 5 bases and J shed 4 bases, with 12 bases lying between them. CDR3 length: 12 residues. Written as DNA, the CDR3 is TGCAGCGTTAACTACGGGGTGTACGAGCAGTACTTC. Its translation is CSVNYGVYEQYF.

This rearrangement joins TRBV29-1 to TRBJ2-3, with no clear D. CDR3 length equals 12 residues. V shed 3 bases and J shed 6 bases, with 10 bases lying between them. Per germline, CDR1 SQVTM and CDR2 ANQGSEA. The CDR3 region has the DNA TGCAGCGTTGACTCTACACGGGATACGCAGTATTTT. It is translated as CSVDSTRDTQYF.

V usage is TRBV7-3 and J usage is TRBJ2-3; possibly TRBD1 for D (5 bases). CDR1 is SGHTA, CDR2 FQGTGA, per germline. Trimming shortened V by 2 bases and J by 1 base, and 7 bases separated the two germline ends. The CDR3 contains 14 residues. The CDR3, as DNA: TGTGCCAGCAGCTTACAGGGTGGCACAGATACGCAGTATTTT. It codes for CASSLQGGTDTQYF.

The DNA of the CDR3 is TGCAGCGTTGAAGATTCCCGCACAGATACGCAGTATTTT. Amino acid sequence: CSVEDSRTDTQYF. The chain is built from TRBV29-1 and TRBJ2-3, with D unresolved. The germline gives CDR1 SQVTM, CDR2 ANQGSEA. Trimming removed 0 bases from V and 1 base from J, with 5 bases in between. CDR3 length: 13 amino acids.

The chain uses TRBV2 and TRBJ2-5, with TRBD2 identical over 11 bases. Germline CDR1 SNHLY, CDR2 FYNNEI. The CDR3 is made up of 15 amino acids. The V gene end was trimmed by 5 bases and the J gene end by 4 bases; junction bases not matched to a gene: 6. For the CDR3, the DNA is TGTGCCAGCAGTTCACTAGCGGGAGATGGAGAGACCCAGTACTTC. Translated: CASSSLAGDGETQYF.

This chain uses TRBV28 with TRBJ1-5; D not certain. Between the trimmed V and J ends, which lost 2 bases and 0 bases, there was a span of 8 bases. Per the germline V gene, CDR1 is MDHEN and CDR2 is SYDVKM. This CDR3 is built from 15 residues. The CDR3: CASSLMRDSNQPQHF. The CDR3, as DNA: TGTGCCAGCAGTTTAATGAGGGATAGCAATCAGCCCCAGCATTTT.

The CDR3 coding sequence is TGTGCCACCAGCAGGGGGGCCGGGGGTTCAGATCAGCCCCAGCATTTT. Translating it yields CATSRGAGGSDQPQHF. The chain has TRBV15 and TRBJ1-5, with D tentatively TRBD1 (6 bases). V was cut by 3 bases and J by 5 bases, with 17 bases left in between. Germline V gene lookup returns CDR1 LNHNV and CDR2 YYDKDF (reference sequence). The CDR3 is made up of 16 amino acids.